The next 18 T cell receptor beta chains were all read from a single sample in a study of blood T cell repertoires in COVID-19. The assay was immunoSEQ multiplex PCR, and TCRdb's table has in-frame clones only and misses some. The repertoire holds fewer than 200,000 clones, with over 80% as singletons. The sequencing input was peripheral blood. The origin of the receptors is a woman aged 60-75 years with COVID-19, enrolled during active disease.

J is TRBJ2-3 and V is TRBV18; 11 bases map to TRBD2. In germline, CDR1 is KGHSH, CDR2 LQKENI. V was clipped by 2 bases and J by 3 bases; unmatched bases: 7. The CDR3 is 17 amino acids. In DNA form, the CDR3 reads TGTGCCAGCTCACCAAGACTAGCGGGGCAGAAGACAGATACGCAGTATTTT. It codes for CASSPRLAGQKTDTQYF.

The chain is built from TRBV28 and TRBJ1-1, with D perhaps matching TRBD1 (5 bases). The CDR3 length is 14 residues. V lost 4 bases and J 1 base, leaving 10 bases between the germline ends. CDR1 is MDHEN, CDR2 SYDVKM, per germline. CDR3 DNA sequence: TGTGCCAGCAGTTCTCCTACAGGGAACACTGAAGCTTTCTTT. This gives the protein CASSSPTGNTEAFF.

The rearrangement joins TRBV5-1 to TRBJ2-5; 8 bases line up with TRBD2. Trimming at V came to 0 bases and at J to 4 bases, leaving 5 bases not matched to a gene. The CDR3 sequence is 15 residues long. Germline lookup yields CDR1 SGHRS and CDR2 YFSETQ. CDR3 sequence: CASSLEAGVGETQYF. The CDR3, as DNA: TGCGCCAGCAGCTTGGAAGCGGGAGTAGGAGAGACCCAGTACTTC.

The chain links TRBV4-2 to TRBJ1-2; 10 bases fit TRBD1. Looked up from germline, CDR1 is LGHNA and CDR2 is YNFKEQ. The CDR3 sequence is 15 residues long. With 1 base clipped from V and 8 bases from J, the junction kept 7 bases outside the gene matches. CDR3 nucleotide sequence: TGTGCCAGCAGCCAAGCCGCGGGACAGGGGCTGGGCTACACCTTC. This codes for CASSQAAGQGLGYTF.

The CDR3 spells CASSPMSRGDGYTF. The CDR3 DNA sequence: TGTGCCAGCTCACCAATGAGCAGGGGCGATGGCTACACCTTC. The gene calls are TRBV18 and TRBJ1-2, with D perhaps matching TRBD1 (6 bases). Trimming took off 2 bases at V and 6 bases at J, with 13 bases between the two ends. The germline gives CDR1 KGHSH, CDR2 LQKENI. This CDR3 contains 14 residues. Combining the CDR3 with reference TRBV18 and TRBJ1-2 gives the whole variable domain NAGVMQNPRHLVRRRGQEARLRCSPMKGHSHVYWYRQLPEEGLKFMVYLQKENIIDESGMPKERFSAEFPKEGPSILRIQQVVRGDSAAYFCASSPMSRGDGYTFGSGTRLTVV.

This chain connects TRBV28 to TRBJ1-2; no clear D. Germline V gene lookup returns CDR1 MDHEN and CDR2 SYDVKM. The length of the CDR3 is 14 residues. V shed 6 bases and J shed 1 base, with 12 bases lying between them. CDR3 DNA sequence: TGTGCCAGCAGCCCCCAAACAGTTAACTATGGCTACACCTTC. This codes for CASSPQTVNYGYTF.

The V and J genes are TRBV29-1 and TRBJ2-2, with 7 bases that match TRBD2. J was trimmed by 5 bases and V by 4 bases; bases with no gene match: 7. The V gene's germline CDR1 is SQVTM and CDR2 ANQGSEA. The CDR3 is 14 amino acids. The CDR3 loop reads CSVGGGGATGELFF. CDR3 nucleotides: TGCAGCGTTGGAGGCGGGGGAGCGACCGGGGAGCTGTTTTTT.

The gene calls are TRBV7-2 and TRBJ1-2; D is uncertain. V lost 3 bases and J 4 bases, leaving 12 bases between the germline ends. The CDR3 loop spans 14 amino acids. The germline V gene has CDR1 SGHTA and CDR2 FQGNSA. The CDR3 nucleotides are TGTGCCAGCAGCTTTTCCCTAGCGACCTATGGCTACACCTTC. It codes for CASSFSLATYGYTF.

The rearrangement links TRBV4-1 to TRBJ2-7, with 15 bases aligning to TRBD2. The V and J ends lost 4 bases and 0 bases, in that order; junction bases with no gene match: 10. Looked up from germline, CDR1 is MGHRA and CDR2 is YSYEKL. The CDR3 spans 19 residues. The CDR3 sequence is CASSRVLGLAGGDSYEQYF. The CDR3 nucleotides read TGCGCCAGCAGCCGTGTTTTAGGACTAGCGGGAGGGGACTCCTACGAGCAGTACTTC.

The rearrangement uses TRBV18 and TRBJ2-1; TRBD1 agrees at 7 bases. The CDR3 runs 13 residues. The trim removed 2 bases at V and 11 bases at J, leaving 6 bases unmatched. Looked up from germline, CDR1 is KGHSH and CDR2 is LQKENI. CDR3 in DNA: TGTGCCAGCTCACCAGTAGAAGGGGGCAAGCAGTTCTTC. This codes for CASSPVEGGKQFF.

This chain joins TRBV27 and TRBJ2-3, with a weak D call TRBD2 (7 bases). The ends were cut back, 6 bases at V and 5 bases at J, with 18 bases in the middle. The germline V gene has CDR1 MNHEY and CDR2 SMNVEV (reference sequence). The CDR3 sequence is 15 residues long. The CDR3 protein is CASRPRGEGIDTQYF. The CDR3, as DNA: TGTGCCAGCAGACCAAGGGGGGAGGGGATAGATACGCAGTATTTT.

This CDR3 is CASTERQGSGNTIYF. CDR3 DNA: TGTGCCAGTACCGAAAGACAGGGCTCTGGAAACACCATATATTTT. The chain carries TRBV19 and TRBJ1-3, with 7 nucleotides matching TRBD1. Germline loops: CDR1 LNHDA, CDR2 SQIVND (reference sequence). V lost 7 bases to trimming and J lost 0 bases; unmatched junction nucleotides: 6. The CDR3 totals 15 residues.

The genes are TRBV5-5 and TRBJ2-5; a weak D match, TRBD2 (5 bases). V gave up 4 bases and J gave up 5 bases, with 12 bases separating them. CDR3 length equals 13 residues. In germline, CDR1 is SGHKS, CDR2 YYEKEE (reference sequence). The CDR3 nucleotides are TGTGCCAGCAGCCAGACCAGAGGGGAGACCCAGTACTTC. It codes for CASSQTRGETQYF.

V and J are TRBV2 and TRBJ2-2; a weak D match, TRBD1 (5 bases). Germline CDR1 is SNHLY and CDR2 is FYNNEI. The V end lost 7 bases, the J end lost 1 base, and 10 bases lay between the germline ends. The CDR3 runs 14 residues. The chain's CDR3 is CASKLGQNTGELFF. CDR3 nucleotides: TGTGCCAGCAAACTGGGGCAGAACACCGGGGAGCTGTTTTTT.

The gene calls are TRBV28 and TRBJ2-7; D call uncertain. V lost 7 bases, J lost 1 base, and 14 bases lay in between. Germline V CDR1 and CDR2: MDHEN, SYDVKM. The CDR3 consists of 14 residues. The CDR3 region has the DNA TGTGCCAGCACCACTATGGCAGATTCCTACGAGCAGTACGTC. Translating it yields CASTTMADSYEQYV.

This chain links TRBV10-1 with TRBJ2-1; TRBD2 matches at 8 bases. This CDR3 contains 14 residues. Per the germline V gene, CDR1 is WNHNN and CDR2 is SYGVQD (reference sequence). The J segment lost 9 bases and the V segment lost 3 bases, leaving 7 bases of the junction unmatched. The CDR3 loop reads CASSDAGGRSEQFF. The CDR3 DNA reads as TGCGCCAGCAGTGATGCGGGGGGCCGGAGTGAGCAGTTCTTC.

The genes are TRBV3-1 (or the pseudogene TRBV3-2) and TRBJ2-1; TRBD2 matches 11 bases. The V segment lost 4 bases and the J segment 10 bases; nucleotides outside the gene matches: 6. Germline V lookup: CDR1 LGHDT, CDR2 YNNKEL (reference sequence). The CDR3 totals 14 residues. Here the CDR3 reads CASSPGLAGMEQFF. Here the CDR3 DNA reads TGTGCCAGCAGCCCCGGACTAGCGGGCATGGAGCAGTTCTTC.

The sample holds a few counts of this clone. The genes are TRBV21-1 and TRBJ1-3; the listed D gene, TRBD1, was not tested against the DNA. TRBV21-1 is a listed pseudogene. The CDR3 extends over 17 amino acids. CDR3 sequence reads: CASSKGGQGLSGNTIYF. The CDR3 region has the DNA TGTGCCAGCAGCAAAGGGGGACAGGGGCTCTCTGGAAACACCATATATTTT.